This T cell receptor (beta chain) was sequenced in a study of a mutant IDH1 vaccine in newly diagnosed glioma (dated by TCRdb to the early 2020s). In terms of the full investigation: Eight vaccinations were administered to patients in weeks 1, 3, 5, 7, 11, 15, 19 and 23, corresponding to visits V03 through V10. In the chemotherapy-containing groups, vaccination started alongside temozolomide cycles, whereas in patients who had radiotherapy alone it started 4-6 weeks after radiotherapy. The roughly 33 treated patients were 62.5% male and roughly 40% female, with a mean age of approximately 40 years. Prior to enrollment, standard therapy consisting of radiotherapy alone, temozolomide alone, or radiochemotherapy with temozolomide had been administered to patients, with the combination being received by most patients. Peripheral blood was drawn at six visits: V03 (baseline), V05, V07, V10, V12 and V13. Longitudinal TCRB deep sequencing was performed for some 25 treated patients wherever samples were available for exploratory analyses. The paper as a whole reports these results and caveats: Pseudoprogression appeared unrelated to alterations in the top peripheral T cell clonotypes detected by TCRB sequencing. Selection of PBMC samples for TCRB deep sequencing was based on availability. Immune responses induced by the vaccine were seen in about 93% of patients across multiple MHC alleles. According to the authors, sample limitations meant that analyses of patient blood samples could not be reproduced.

This clone was observed a handful of times. It has no known antigen specificity. Relative to the germline gene, one junction end is altered; a read error may explain this. Preparation of the library involved the immunoSEQ multiplex PCR assay. Rearranged TCR beta chain sequences were amplified using the hsTCRB Kit according to the manufacturer's protocol. An Illumina MiSeq was used to sequence the TCRB libraries. Processing in the source paper ran as follows. Demultiplexing, trimming and gene mapping were performed with the kit vendor's proprietary platform. The clones in this table, taken by TCRdb from immuneACCESS, are in-frame only. Not every clone is retained; where verified, under half of the shortfall comes from an unresolved V gene, and the cause of the rest is unknown. V, J and clone size were drawn from that table, and D and trimming were deduced from the DNA. The sample table lists over 55,000 clones, around 80% of them with a count of one. The ten largest clones take up 3.6% of the sample.

According to the germline V gene, CDR1 reads MNHEY and CDR2 reads SVGAGI. The CDR3 measures 14 amino acids from cysteine to phenylalanine. Just CDR3 DNA is preserved here, 42 bases in frame from base 1. Interpreted using the paper, the time point label stands for: week 11, during vaccination. Every vaccine dose consisted of 300 ug of a 20-mer mutant IDH1 peptide in Montanide, administered subcutaneously together with topical imiquimod. The donors had newly diagnosed IDH1-mutant astrocytomas of WHO grade 3 or 4 that showed loss of nuclear ATRX. The samples were drawn from NOA16, a multicentre, single-arm, open-label phase I trial in Germany that tested a mutant IDH1 peptide vaccine in humans for the first time. Genomic DNA for TCRB sequencing was extracted from EDTA blood using the DNeasy Blood and Tissue Kit.

The chain joins TRBV6-5 to TRBJ2-7, with TRBD1 tentatively as D gene (6 bases match). The TCR comes from a man aged 30-40 years with glioma. Specimen: PBMCs, collected from a glioma patient whose treatment included an IDH1 peptide vaccine. The sequence in DNA is TGTGCCAGCAAGGCCCACACTCGAGTAACAGGGAAGATCTTC. The resulting protein is CASKAHTRVTGKIF.